These T cell receptor beta chains were read from a single sample in a study of cytomegalovirus exposure and HLA in healthy donors. This table comes from immunoSEQ multiplex PCR, and its TCRdb copy is limited to in-frame clones, with some not included. Here the sample spans roughly 150,000 clones, around 10% being singletons. The source material was PBMCs. Receptors originate from a male donor in good health and CMV-seronegative. CDR3s include the opening cysteine and the closing phenylalanine or tryptophan. The D gene is left open where the match is weak. The size field is filled for only some rows; it gives once, few, many or a size class.

few	TRBD1	15	TRBV2	TRBJ1-1	TGTGCCAGCAGTGACCTTTGGGCAGGGGGCACTGAAGCTTTCTTT	CASSDLWAGGTEAFF
once	NA	15	TRBV27	TRBJ2-7	TGTGCCAGCAGTTTTCACGACAGGCCCTCCTACGAGCAGTACTTC	CASSFHDRPSYEQYF
few	TRBD1	16	TRBV6-1	TRBJ2-1	TGTGCCAGCAGCGAAGCGAAGGGGGCCCGGAGCAATGAGCAGTTCTTC	CASSEAKGARSNEQFF
few	TRBD2	16	TRBV6-1	TRBJ2-3	TGTGCCAGCAGTGAAGAAGGAGCGGGAGAGCTAGATACGCAGTATTTT	CASSEEGAGELDTQYF
few	NA	16	TRBV4-3	TRBJ1-1	TGCGCCAGCAGCCAATATTTCGTGGGGGGGAACACTGAAGCTTTCTTT	CASSQYFVGGNTEAFF
few	NA	15	TRBV6-5	TRBJ2-3	TGTGCCAGCAGTTACTCGAGCCTATTCACAGATACGCAGTATTTT	CASSYSSLFTDTQYF
NA	TRBD1	14	TRBV19	TRBJ1-2	TGTGCCAGTAGCTACAGGGGAAAGGGTGACGGCTACACCTTC	CASSYRGKGDGYTF
few	NA	15	TRBV9	TRBJ1-1	TGTGCCAGCAGCTTCCGGCCCGGGATGAACACTGAAGCTTTCTTT	CASSFRPGMNTEAFF
NA	NA	13	TRBV5-1	TRBJ2-5	TGCGCCAGCAGCAAACAGGACCAAGAGACCCAGTACTTC	CASSKQDQETQYF
NA	TRBD1	14	TRBV28	TRBJ2-7	TGTGCCAGCATAGCCGGGACAGGGTCATACGAGCAGTACTTC	CASIAGTGSYEQYF
few	NA	17	TRBV19	TRBJ1-2	TGTGCCAGTAGTATCTATTGGGCCGGGGACAAAGAGTATGGCTACACCTTC	CASSIYWAGDKEYGYTF
NA	NA	13	TRBV5-6	TRBJ2-3	TGTGCCAGCGTTGTCCGTGGCACAGATACGCAGTATTTT	CASVVRGTDTQYF
many	TRBD1	15	TRBV13	TRBJ2-1	TGTGCCAGCAGCCCCCGGGACAGAATAAGCAATGAGCAGTTCTTC	CASSPRDRISNEQFF
NA	TRBD2	15	TRBV4-1	TRBJ2-7	TGCGCCAGCAGCCAAAACACGGGAGGGCCTGTCGAGCAGTACTTC	CASSQNTGGPVEQYF
few	TRBD1	15	TRBV7-2	TRBJ1-2	TGTGCCAGCAGCCCTATGGACAGGGGGCGCGGGGGCTACACCTTC	CASSPMDRGRGGYTF
few	NA	15	TRBV2	TRBJ2-7	TGTGCCAGCAGATCTAGCGCCCTGAGCTCCTACGAGCAGTACTTC	CASRSSALSSYEQYF
few	NA	13	TRBV11-2	TRBJ1-1	TGTGCCAGCAGCTCCCCCCGAGGAACTGAAGCTTTCTTT	CASSSPRGTEAFF
few	TRBD2	19	TRBV28	TRBJ2-2	TGTGCCAGCAGTCCCCACTCCGACAGTTGGGCGGGGGTGACCGGGGAGCTGTTTTTT	CASSPHSDSWAGVTGELFF
few	NA	12	TRBV29-1	TRBJ1-4	TGCAGCGTTTCTGACAGGAATGAAAAACTGTTTTTT	CSVSDRNEKLFF
NA	NA	15	TRBV9	TRBJ2-3	TGTGCCAGCAGGAAAGGGGATACTAGCACAGATACGCAGTATTTT	CASRKGDTSTDTQYF
NA	NA	14	TRBV27	TRBJ2-3	TGTGCCAGCAGTTTTACAGCATACACAGATACGCAGTATTTT	CASSFTAYTDTQYF
NA	TRBD1	14	TRBV6-1	TRBJ1-5	TGTGCCAGCAGTGTAACAGGGGGCGATCAGCCCCAACATTTT	CASSVTGGDQPQHF
NA	NA	16	TRBV6-5	TRBJ1-2	TGTGCCAGCAGTTACTCTATTGCGGAGGGTCACTATGGCTACACCTTC	CASSYSIAEGHYGYTF
few	TRBD2	17	TRBV13	TRBJ2-3	TGTGCCAGCAGCTTACGGGGACTAGCGGGGTTCACAGATACGCAGTATTTT	CASSLRGLAGFTDTQYF
NA	NA	14	TRBV19	TRBJ2-7	TGTGCCACCGGGCTGGCGGGGGCCGAAGGAGAGCAGTACTTC	CATGLAGAEGEQYF
few	TRBD2	16	TRBV28	TRBJ2-3	TGTGCCAGCAGCGTATTTACTAGCGAAAGGACAGATACGCAGTATTTT	CASSVFTSERTDTQYF
NA	TRBD1	14	TRBV7-3	TRBJ1-1	TGTGCCAGCAGCTTATACCAGGGGGACACTGAAGCTTTCTTT	CASSLYQGDTEAFF
NA	TRBD1	13	TRBV5-5	TRBJ1-2	TGTGCCAGCAGATCGGACAGGGGGCCTGGCTACACCTTC	CASRSDRGPGYTF
NA	NA	13	TRBV29-1	TRBJ1-1	TGCAGCGGCTCGGACAGAATGAACACTGAAGCTTTCTTT	CSGSDRMNTEAFF
NA	NA	12	TRBV6-1	TRBJ1-4	TGTGCCATCCCGGGGGGGGGCCAGAAACTGTTTTTT	CAIPGGGQKLFF
few	NA	11	TRBV6-5	TRBJ2-7	TGTGCCAGCAGTACAGGGTTCGAGCAGTACTTC	CASSTGFEQYF
NA	TRBD1	15	TRBV28	TRBJ1-6	TGTGCCAGCAATATGGGACAGGGGGCTCATTCACCCCTCCACTTT	CASNMGQGAHSPLHF
NA	NA	14	TRBV10-3	TRBJ2-2	TGTGCCACGTCGGGGGACGGAAACACCGGGGAGCTGTTTTTT	CATSGDGNTGELFF
few	TRBD1	17	TRBV7-8	TRBJ2-5	TGTGCCAGCAGCATACGTACCGGGACAGGGGGCGTCGAGACCCAGTACTTC	CASSIRTGTGGVETQYF
few	NA	14	TRBV7-9	TRBJ2-1	TGTGCCAGCAGCTTAACAGGGAAAACATATGAGCAGTTCTTC	CASSLTGKTYEQFF
NA	TRBD1	17	TRBV14	TRBJ1-2	TGTGCCAGCAGCCAGACCTCGACAGGGTCCAAAGGCTATGGCTACACCTTC	CASSQTSTGSKGYGYTF
few	TRBD2	16	TRBV4-1	TRBJ2-7	TGCGCCAGCAGCTCGGAAGGGGTAGCGGGAGGTTACGAGCAGTACTTC	CASSSEGVAGGYEQYF
NA	TRBD2	14	TRBV28	TRBJ2-3	TGTGCCAGCAGTTCCGGGGGGGGCACAGATACGCAGTATTTT	CASSSGGGTDTQYF
NA	TRBD1	15	TRBV28	TRBJ1-2	TGTGCCAGCAGTTTTACCAGGGGGCCCCGTGCTGGCTACACCTTC	CASSFTRGPRAGYTF
few	TRBD2	15	TRBV4-3	TRBJ2-4	TGCGCCAGCAGCCAAACGACTAGCGGGTTGAACATTCAGTACTTC	CASSQTTSGLNIQYF
NA	NA	15	TRBV4-3	TRBJ1-5	TGCGCCAGCAGCCAAGATCCCGGACAGAATCAGCCCCAGCATTTT	CASSQDPGQNQPQHF
few	NA	20	TRBV14	TRBJ2-7	TGTGCCAGCAGCCAAGTTGGTGGGACACGTCTGACCTGGCACTCCTACGAGCAGTACTTC	CASSQVGGTRLTWHSYEQYF
NA	TRBD1	15	TRBV4-3	TRBJ2-1	TGCGCCAGCAGCCAATACGGACAGGGGGCAACTGAGCAGTTCTTC	CASSQYGQGATEQFF
NA	NA	12	TRBV14	TRBJ2-7	TGTGCCAGGTGGGACAACTCCTACGAGCAGTACTTC	CARWDNSYEQYF
few	NA	17	TRBV11-2	TRBJ1-5	TGTGCCAGCAGCTTACTAATGCCGACAGGTTCGGTTCAGCCCCAGCATTTT	CASSLLMPTGSVQPQHF
NA	TRBD1	16	TRBV7-9	TRBJ2-2	TGTGCCAGCAGCCCTCGGACAGGGTATAGCACCGGGGAGCTGTTTTTT	CASSPRTGYSTGELFF